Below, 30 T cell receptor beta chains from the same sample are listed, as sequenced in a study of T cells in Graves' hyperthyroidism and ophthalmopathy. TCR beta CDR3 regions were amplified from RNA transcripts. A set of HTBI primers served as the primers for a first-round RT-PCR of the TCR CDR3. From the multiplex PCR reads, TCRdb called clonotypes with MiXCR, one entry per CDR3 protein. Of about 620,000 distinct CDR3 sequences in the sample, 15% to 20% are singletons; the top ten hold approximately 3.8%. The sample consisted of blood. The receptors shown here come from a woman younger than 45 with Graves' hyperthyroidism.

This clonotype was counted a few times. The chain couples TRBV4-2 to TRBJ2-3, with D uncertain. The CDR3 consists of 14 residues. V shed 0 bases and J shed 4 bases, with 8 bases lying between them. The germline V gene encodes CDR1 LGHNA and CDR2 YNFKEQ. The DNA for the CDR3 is TGTGCCAGCAGCCAAGAGAATGGTGCAGATACGCAGTATTTT. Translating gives CASSQENGADTQYF.

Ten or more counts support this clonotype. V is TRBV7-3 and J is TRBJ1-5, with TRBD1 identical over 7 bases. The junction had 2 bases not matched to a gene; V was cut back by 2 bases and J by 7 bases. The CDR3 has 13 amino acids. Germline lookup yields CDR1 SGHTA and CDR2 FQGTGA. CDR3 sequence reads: CASSLGTAQPQHF. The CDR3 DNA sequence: TGTGCCAGCAGCTTAGGGACAGCCCAGCCCCAGCATTTT.

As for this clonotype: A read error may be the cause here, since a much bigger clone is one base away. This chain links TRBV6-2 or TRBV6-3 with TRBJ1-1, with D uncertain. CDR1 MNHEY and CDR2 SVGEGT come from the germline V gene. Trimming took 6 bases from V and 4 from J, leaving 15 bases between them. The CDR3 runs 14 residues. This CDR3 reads CASSYGRTSTEAFF. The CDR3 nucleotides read TGTGCCAGCAGCTACGGCCGGACGTCCACTGAAGCTTTCTTT.

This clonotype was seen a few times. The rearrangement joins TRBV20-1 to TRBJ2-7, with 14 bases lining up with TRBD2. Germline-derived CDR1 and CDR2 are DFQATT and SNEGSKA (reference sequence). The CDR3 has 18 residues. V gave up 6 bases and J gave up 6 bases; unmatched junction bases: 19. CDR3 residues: CSAVRQGLAGVVIGEQYF. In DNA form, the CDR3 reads TGCAGTGCCGTTAGACAGGGACTAGCGGGAGTCGTGATCGGCGAGCAGTACTTC.

CDR3 protein: CSVNQAHEQYF. The CDR3, as DNA: TGCAGCGTTAATCAGGCCCACGAGCAGTACTTC. V gene TRBV29-1 combines with J gene TRBJ2-7; D not certain. Germline loops: CDR1 SQVTM, CDR2 ANQGSEA. The germline V and J ends were trimmed by 5 bases and 5 bases, with 10 bases remaining between them. The CDR3 sequence is 11 residues long.

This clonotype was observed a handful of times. The CDR3 sequence: CASSLVSTELFF. CDR3 DNA: TGTGCCAGCAGCTTAGTGTCAACGGAGCTGTTTTTT. This rearrangement joins TRBV13 to TRBJ2-2, with D unresolved. V lost 1 base and J lost 10, with 7 bases in between. The CDR3 runs 12 residues. Germline V gene data show CDR1 as PRHDT and CDR2 as FYEKMQ (reference sequence).

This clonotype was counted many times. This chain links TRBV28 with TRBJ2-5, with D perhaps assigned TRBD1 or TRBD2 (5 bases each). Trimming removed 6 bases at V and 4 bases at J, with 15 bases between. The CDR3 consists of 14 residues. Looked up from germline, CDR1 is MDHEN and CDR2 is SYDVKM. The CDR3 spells CASSVGTLGETQYF. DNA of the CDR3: TGTGCCAGCAGCGTCGGGACCCTGGGAGAGACCCAGTACTTC. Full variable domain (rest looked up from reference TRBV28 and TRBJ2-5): DVKVTQSSRYLVKRTGEKVFLECVQDMDHENMFWYRQDPGLGLRLIYFSYDVKMKEKGDIPEGYSVSREKKERFSLILESASTNQTSMYLCASSVGTLGETQYFGPGTRLLVL.

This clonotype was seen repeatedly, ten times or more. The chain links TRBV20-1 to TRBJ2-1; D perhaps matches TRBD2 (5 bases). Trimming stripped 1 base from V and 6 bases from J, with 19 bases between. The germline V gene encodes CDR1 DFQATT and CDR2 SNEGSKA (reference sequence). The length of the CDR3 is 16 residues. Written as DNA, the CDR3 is TGCAGTGCTAGAGGATTTCCGGGATTGCGTAGCAATGAGCAGTTCTTC. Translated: CSARGFPGLRSNEQFF.

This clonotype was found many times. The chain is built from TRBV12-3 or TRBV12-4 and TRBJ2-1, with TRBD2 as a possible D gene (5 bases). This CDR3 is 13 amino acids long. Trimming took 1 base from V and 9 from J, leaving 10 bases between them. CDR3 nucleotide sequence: TGTGCCAGCAGTTTAGACTCGGCGGGTGAGCAGTTCTTC. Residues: CASSLDSAGEQFF.

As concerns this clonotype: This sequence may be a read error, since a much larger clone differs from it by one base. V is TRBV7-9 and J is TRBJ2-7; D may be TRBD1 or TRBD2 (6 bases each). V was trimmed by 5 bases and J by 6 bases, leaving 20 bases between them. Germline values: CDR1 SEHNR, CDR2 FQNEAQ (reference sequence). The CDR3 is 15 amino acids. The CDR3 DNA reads TGTGCCAGCAGCGCCGGAGGGGGGTACCTAGTCGAGCAGTACTTC. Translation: CASSAGGGYLVEQYF.

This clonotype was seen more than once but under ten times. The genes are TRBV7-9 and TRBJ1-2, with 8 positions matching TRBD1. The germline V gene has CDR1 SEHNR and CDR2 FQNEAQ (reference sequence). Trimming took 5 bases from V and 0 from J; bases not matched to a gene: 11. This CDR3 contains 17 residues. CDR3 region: CASSARDRSYSNYGYTF. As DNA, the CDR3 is TGTGCCAGCAGCGCGCGGGACAGGAGTTACTCTAACTATGGCTACACCTTC. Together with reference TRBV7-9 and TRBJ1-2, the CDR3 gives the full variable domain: DTGVSQNPRHKITKRGQNVTFRCDPISEHNRLYWYRQTLGQGPEFLTYFQNEAQLEKSRLLSDRFSAERPKGSFSTLEIQRTEQGDSAMYLCASSARDRSYSNYGYTFGSGTRLTVV.

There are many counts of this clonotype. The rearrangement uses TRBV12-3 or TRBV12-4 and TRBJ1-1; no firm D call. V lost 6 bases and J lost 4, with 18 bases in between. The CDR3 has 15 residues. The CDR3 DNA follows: TGTGCCAGCAGACCCCCCTTCAAGGCGGTCACTGAAGCTTTCTTT. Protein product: CASRPPFKAVTEAFF.

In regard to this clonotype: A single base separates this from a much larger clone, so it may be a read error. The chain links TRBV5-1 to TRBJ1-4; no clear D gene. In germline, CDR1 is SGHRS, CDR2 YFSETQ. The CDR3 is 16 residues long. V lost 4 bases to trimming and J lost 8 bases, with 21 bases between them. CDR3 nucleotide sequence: TGCGCCAGCAGCCCGGATGACGGCCAAATAGGAGAAAAACTGTTTTTT. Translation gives CASSPDDGQIGEKLFF.

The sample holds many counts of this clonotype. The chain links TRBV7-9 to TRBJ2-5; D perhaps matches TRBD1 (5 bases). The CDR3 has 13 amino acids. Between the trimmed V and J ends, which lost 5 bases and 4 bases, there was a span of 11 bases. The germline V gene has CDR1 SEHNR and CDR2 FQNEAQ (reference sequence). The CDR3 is CASSQDNIETQYF. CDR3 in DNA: TGTGCCAGCAGCCAGGACAACATAGAGACCCAGTACTTC.

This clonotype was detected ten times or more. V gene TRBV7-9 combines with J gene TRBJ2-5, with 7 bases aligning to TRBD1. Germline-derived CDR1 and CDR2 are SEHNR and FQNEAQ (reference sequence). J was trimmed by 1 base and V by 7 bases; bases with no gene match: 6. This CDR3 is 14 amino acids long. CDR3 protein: CASNRDRVQETQYF. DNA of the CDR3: TGTGCCAGCAACCGAGACAGGGTCCAAGAGACCCAGTACTTC.

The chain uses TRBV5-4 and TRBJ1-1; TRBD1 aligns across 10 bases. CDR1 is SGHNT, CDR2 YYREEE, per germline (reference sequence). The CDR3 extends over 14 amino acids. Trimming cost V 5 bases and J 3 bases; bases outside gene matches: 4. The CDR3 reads CASRLGQGDTEAFF. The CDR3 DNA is TGTGCCAGCAGACTCGGACAGGGGGACACTGAAGCTTTCTTT.

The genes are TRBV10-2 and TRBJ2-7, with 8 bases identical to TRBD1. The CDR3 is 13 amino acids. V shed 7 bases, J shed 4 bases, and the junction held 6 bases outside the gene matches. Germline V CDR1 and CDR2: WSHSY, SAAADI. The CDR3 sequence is CASTSGQAYEQYF. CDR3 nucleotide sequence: TGCGCCAGCACCTCGGGACAGGCTTACGAGCAGTACTTC.

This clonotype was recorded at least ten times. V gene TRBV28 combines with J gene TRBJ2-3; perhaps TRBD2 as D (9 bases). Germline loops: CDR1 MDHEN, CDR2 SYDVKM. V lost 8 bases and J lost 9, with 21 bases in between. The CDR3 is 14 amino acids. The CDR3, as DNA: TGTGCCAGCGCGGGGGGGCAGGGGACAGGCACGCAGTATTTT. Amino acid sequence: CASAGGQGTGTQYF.

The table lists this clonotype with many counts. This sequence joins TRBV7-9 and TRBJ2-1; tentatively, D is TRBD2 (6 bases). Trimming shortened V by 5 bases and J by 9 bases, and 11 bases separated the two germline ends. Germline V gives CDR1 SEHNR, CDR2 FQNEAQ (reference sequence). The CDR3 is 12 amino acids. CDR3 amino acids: CASSVTSFEQFF. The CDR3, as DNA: TGTGCCAGCAGCGTGACTAGTTTTGAGCAGTTCTTC.

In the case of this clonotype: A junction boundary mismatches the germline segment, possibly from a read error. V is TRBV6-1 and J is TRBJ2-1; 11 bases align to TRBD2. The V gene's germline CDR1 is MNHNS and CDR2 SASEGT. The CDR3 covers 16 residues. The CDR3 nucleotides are TGTGCCAGCAGTCGAGGGACTAGCGGAACCTACAGTGAGCAGTTCTTC. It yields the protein CASSRGTSGTYSEQFF.

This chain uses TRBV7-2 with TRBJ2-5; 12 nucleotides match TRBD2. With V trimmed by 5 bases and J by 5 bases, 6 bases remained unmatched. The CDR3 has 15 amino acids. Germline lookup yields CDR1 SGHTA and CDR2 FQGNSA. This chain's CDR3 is CASSQPTSGSETQYF. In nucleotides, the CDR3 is TGTGCCAGCAGCCAACCGACTAGCGGGAGTGAGACCCAGTACTTC.

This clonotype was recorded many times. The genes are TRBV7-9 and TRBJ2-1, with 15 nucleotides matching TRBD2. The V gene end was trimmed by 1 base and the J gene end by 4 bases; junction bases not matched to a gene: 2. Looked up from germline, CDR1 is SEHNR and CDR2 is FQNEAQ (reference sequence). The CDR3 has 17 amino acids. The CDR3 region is CASSLEGLAGGYNEQFF. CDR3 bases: TGTGCCAGCAGCTTAGAAGGACTAGCGGGAGGGTACAATGAGCAGTTCTTC. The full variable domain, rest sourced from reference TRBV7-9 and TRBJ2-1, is DTGVSQNPRHKITKRGQNVTFRCDPISEHNRLYWYRQTLGQGPEFLTYFQNEAQLEKSRLLSDRFSAERPKGSFSTLEIQRTEQGDSAMYLCASSLEGLAGGYNEQFFGPGTRLTVL.

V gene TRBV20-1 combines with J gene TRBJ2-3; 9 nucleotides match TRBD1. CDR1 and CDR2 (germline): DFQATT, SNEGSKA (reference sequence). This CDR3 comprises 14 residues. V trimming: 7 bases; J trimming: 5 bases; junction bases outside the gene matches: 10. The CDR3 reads CSVGGDRDRDTQYF. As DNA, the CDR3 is TGCAGTGTGGGGGGGGACAGGGATCGAGATACGCAGTATTTT.

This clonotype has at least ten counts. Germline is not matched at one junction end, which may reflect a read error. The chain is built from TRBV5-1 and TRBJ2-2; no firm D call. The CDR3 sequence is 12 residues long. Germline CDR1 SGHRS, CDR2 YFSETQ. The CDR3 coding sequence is TGTGCCAGCAGCTTTAACACCGGGGAGCTGTTTTTT. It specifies CASSFNTGELFF.

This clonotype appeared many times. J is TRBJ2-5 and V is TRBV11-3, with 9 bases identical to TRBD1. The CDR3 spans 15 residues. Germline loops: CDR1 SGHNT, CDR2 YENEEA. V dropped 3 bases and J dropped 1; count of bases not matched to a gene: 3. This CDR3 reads CASSFDRGFQETQYF. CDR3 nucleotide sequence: TGTGCCAGCAGCTTCGACAGGGGGTTCCAAGAGACCCAGTACTTC.

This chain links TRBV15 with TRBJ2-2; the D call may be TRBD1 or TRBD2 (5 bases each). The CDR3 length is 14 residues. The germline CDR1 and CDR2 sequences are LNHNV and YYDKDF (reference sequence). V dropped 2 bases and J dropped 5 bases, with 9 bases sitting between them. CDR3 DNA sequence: TGTGCCACCAGCAGACTAGCAGGGACCGGGGAGCTGTTTTTT. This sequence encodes CATSRLAGTGELFF.

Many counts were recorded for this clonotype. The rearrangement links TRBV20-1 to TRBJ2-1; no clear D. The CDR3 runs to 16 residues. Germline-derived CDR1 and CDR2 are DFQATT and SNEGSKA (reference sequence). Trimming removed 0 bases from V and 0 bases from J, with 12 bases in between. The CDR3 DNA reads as TGCAGTGCTAGAGATACACAGTTGAGCTCCTACAATGAGCAGTTCTTC. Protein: CSARDTQLSSYNEQFF.

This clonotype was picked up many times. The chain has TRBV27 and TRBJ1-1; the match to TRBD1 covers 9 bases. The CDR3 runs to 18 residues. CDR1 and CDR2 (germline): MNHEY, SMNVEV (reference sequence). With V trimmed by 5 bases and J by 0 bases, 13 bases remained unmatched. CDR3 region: CASSQSGTGYRMNTEAFF. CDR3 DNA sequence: TGTGCCAGCAGTCAATCCGGGACAGGGTACCGCATGAACACTGAAGCTTTCTTT.

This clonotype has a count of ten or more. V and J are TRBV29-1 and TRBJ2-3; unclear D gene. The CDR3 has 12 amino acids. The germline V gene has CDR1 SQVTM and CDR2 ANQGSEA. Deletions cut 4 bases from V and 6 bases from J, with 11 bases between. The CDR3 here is CSVVAGPDTQYF. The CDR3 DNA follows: TGCAGCGTTGTCGCAGGCCCGGATACGCAGTATTTT.

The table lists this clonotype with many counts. The CDR3 DNA follows: TGTGCCATCAGGAATCGACAGGGGGACACTGAAGCTTTCTTT. This sequence encodes CAIRNRQGDTEAFF. V is TRBV10-3 and J is TRBJ1-1; 9 bases line up with TRBD1. CDR1 is ENHRY and CDR2 is SYGVKD in the germline V gene. V was pared by 6 bases and J by 3 bases, with 5 bases of the junction left unmatched. The CDR3 is made up of 14 amino acids.